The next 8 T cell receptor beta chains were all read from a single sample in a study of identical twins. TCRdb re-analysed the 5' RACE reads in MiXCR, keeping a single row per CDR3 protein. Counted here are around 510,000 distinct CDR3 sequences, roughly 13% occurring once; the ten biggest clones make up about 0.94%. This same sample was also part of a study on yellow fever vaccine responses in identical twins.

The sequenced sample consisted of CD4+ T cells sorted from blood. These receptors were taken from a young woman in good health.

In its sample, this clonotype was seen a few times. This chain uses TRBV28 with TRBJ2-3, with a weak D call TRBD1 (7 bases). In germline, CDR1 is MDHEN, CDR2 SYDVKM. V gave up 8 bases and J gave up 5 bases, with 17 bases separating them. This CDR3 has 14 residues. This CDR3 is CASLPQGGRDTQYF. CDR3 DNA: TGTGCCAGCCTACCTCAGGGGGGACGAGATACGCAGTATTTT.

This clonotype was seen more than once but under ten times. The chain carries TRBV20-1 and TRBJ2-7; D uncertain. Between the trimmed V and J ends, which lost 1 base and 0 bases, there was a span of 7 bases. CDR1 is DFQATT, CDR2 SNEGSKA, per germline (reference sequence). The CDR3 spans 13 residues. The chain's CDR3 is CSARAGHSYEQYF. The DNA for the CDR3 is TGCAGTGCTAGAGCTGGCCACTCCTACGAGCAGTACTTC.

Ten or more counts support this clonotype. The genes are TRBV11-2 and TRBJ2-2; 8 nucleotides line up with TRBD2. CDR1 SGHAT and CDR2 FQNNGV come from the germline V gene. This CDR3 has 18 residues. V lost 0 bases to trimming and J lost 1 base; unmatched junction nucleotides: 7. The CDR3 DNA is TGTGCCAGCAGCTTAGATCCAGCGGGAGTGATGAACACCGGGGAGCTGTTTTTT. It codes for CASSLDPAGVMNTGELFF. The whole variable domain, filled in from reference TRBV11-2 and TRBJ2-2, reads EAGVAQSPRYKIIEKRQSVAFWCNPISGHATLYWYQQILGQGPKLLIQFQNNGVVDDSQLPKDRFSAERLKGVDSTLKIQPAKLEDSAVYLCASSLDPAGVMNTGELFFGEGSRLTVL.

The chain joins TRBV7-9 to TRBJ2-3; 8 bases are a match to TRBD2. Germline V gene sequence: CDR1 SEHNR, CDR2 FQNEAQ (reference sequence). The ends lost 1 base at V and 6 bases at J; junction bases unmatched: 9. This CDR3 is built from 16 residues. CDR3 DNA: TGTGCCAGCAGCTTAGGGCCGGGACTAGAAGGCGATACGCAGTATTTT. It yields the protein CASSLGPGLEGDTQYF.

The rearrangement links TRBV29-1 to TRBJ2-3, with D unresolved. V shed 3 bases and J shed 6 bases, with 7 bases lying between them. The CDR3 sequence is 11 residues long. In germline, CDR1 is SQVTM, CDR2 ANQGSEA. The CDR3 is CSVEERDTQYF. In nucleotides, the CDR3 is TGCAGCGTTGAGGAGAGGGATACGCAGTATTTT.

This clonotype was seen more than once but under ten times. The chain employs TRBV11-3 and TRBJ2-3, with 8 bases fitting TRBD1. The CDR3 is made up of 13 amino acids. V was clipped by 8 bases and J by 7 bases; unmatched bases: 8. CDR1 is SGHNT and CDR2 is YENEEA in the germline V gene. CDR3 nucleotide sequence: TGTGCCAGCTCCACAGGGGGTGGACATACGCAGTATTTT. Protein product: CASSTGGGHTQYF.

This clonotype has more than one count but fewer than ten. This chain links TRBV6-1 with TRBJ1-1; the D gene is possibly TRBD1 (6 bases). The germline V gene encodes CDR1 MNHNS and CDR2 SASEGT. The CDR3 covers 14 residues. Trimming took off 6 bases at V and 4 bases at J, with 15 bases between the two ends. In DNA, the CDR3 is TGTGCCAGCAGCCCGAGGGGGGGTACCACTGAAGCTTTCTTT. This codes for CASSPRGGTTEAFF.

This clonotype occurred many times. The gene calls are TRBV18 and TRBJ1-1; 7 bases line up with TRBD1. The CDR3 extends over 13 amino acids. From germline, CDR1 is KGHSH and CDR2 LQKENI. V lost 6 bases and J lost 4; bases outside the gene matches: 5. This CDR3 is CASSGQVGTEAFF. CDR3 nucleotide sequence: TGTGCCAGCTCCGGACAGGTGGGCACTGAAGCTTTCTTT. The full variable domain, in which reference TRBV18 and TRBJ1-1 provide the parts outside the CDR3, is NAGVMQNPRHLVRRRGQEARLRCSPMKGHSHVYWYRQLPEEGLKFMVYLQKENIIDESGMPKERFSAEFPKEGPSILRIQQVVRGDSAAYFCASSGQVGTEAFFGQGTRLTVV.